This T cell receptor beta chain was captured by sequencing in a study of cytomegalovirus exposure and HLA in healthy donors. PCR amplification relied on 60 Vbeta primers (plus 13 Jbeta primers). Clones were read by immunoSEQ multiplex PCR, and TCRdb kept only the in-frame ones, dropping some. The sample contains 100,000 or so clones, around three quarters of which appear only once. This clone was observed a handful of times. Its antigen remains unidentified. The germline V gene encodes CDR1 WNHNN and CDR2 SYGVQD (reference sequence). The CDR3 sequence is 13 residues long. The ends were cut back, 8 bases at V and 0 bases at J, with 11 bases in the middle. Overall study findings and caveats: A later analysis by the authors found several of the most significant clusters apparently linked to common viral pathogens. A few CMV-associated chains proved CMV antigen-specific in vitro.

Healthy individuals who donated bone marrow served as the donors. This chain connects TRBV10-1 to TRBJ2-7, with a tentative D call TRBD2 (5 bases). This sequence originates from a woman in her thirties or forties in good health and CMV-seronegative. The specimen sequenced was PBMCs. DNA for the CDR3: TGCGCCAGCTCGTCGGAGGTCTCCTACGAGCAGTACTTC. Residues: CASSSEVSYEQYF.